A selection of T cell receptor beta chains follows, all from one sample in a study of CD8 T cells in ankylosing spondylitis. TCRdb re-called the 5' RACE reads with MiXCR, one entry per CDR3 protein. The table has hundreds of thousands of distinct CDR3 sequences, 7.5% to 9.5% seen once. The sample was blood, either unsorted or a sorted T cell fraction (not recorded which). The receptors originated from a female donor with ankylosing spondylitis or in good health (not recorded which). Both conserved end residues are part of each CDR3. Fields, in order: D gene, clone size, J gene, V gene, CDR3 DNA, CDR3 protein. A D gene is named only where the DNA matches it firmly. Clone size is shown for a subset of rows, as once, few, many or a class of expanded clone.

. | . | TRBJ1-2 | TRBV7-2 | TGTGCCAGCATCAGAGACGGATCTGACTATGGCTACACCTTC | CASIRDGSDYGYTF
TRBD1 | many | TRBJ2-1 | TRBV29-1 | TGCAGCGCGGGGAGGACAGGGAACAATGAGCAGTTCTTC | CSAGRTGNNEQFF
. | many | TRBJ2-1 | TRBV29-1 | TGCAGCGTCGGGGGTGGGGCGGGGAACAATGAGCAGTTCTTC | CSVGGGAGNNEQFF
. | many | TRBJ1-1 | TRBV15 | TGTGCCACCAGCACCGGCGGGGGACGCACTGAAGCTTTCTTT | CATSTGGGRTEAFF
. | many | TRBJ1-2 | TRBV6-4 | TGTGCCAGCAGGGAGGCCGGACGCTCCCATGGCTACACCTTC | CASREAGRSHGYTF
TRBD1 | few | TRBJ1-5 | TRBV5-1 | TGCGCCAGCAGCTTGGAAGGACTAAAAGGGGGCCAGCCCCAGCATTTT | CASSLEGLKGGQPQHF
. | many | TRBJ1-1 | TRBV28 | TGTGCCAGCAGGGGTATGACTGAAGCTTTCTTT | CASRGMTEAFF
TRBD1 | medium-sized | TRBJ2-1 | TRBV4-3 | TGCGCCAGCAGCCAAGATCGGACAGGGGGTGAGTTCTTC | CASSQDRTGGEFF
. | many | TRBJ2-3 | TRBV29-1 | TGCAGCGTTGACTCGGGGGACCCAGAAACAGATACGCAGTATTTT | CSVDSGDPETDTQYF
. | few | TRBJ2-3 | TRBV9 | TGTGCCAGCAGCGTAGCTAGCTCAAGCACAGATACGCAGTATTTT | CASSVASSSTDTQYF
. | few | TRBJ2-7 | TRBV6-2/TRBV6-3 | TGTGCCAGCAGGCAACGCCCGGCGGGCGCCCGCTACGAGCAGTACTTC | CASRQRPAGARYEQYF
. | many | TRBJ1-6 | TRBV12-3/TRBV12-4 | TGTGCCAGCAGTTCCAGGGACCTCTATAATTCACCCCTCCACTTT | CASSSRDLYNSPLHF
. | many | TRBJ1-6 | TRBV28 | TGTGCCAGCAGTCCCCGGACCCGTTCACCCCTCCACTTT | CASSPRTRSPLHF
. | many | TRBJ2-1 | TRBV29-1 | TGCAGCGTTGAGTGGTCGGGGGGCCAGAAATACAATGAGCAGTTCTTC | CSVEWSGGQKYNEQFF
. | many | TRBJ2-5 | TRBV7-2 | TGTGCCAGCAGCCGCAACCAAGAGACCCAGTACTTC | CASSRNQETQYF
. | many | TRBJ1-4 | TRBV12-3/TRBV12-4 | TGTGCCAGCAGTGGCGGGCAATACGAAAAACTGTTTTTT | CASSGGQYEKLFF
. | many | TRBJ1-5 | TRBV6-5 | TGTGCCAGCAGTTACTCGAACAGGGCTAATCAGCCCCAGCATTTT | CASSYSNRANQPQHF
TRBD1 | many | TRBJ2-5 | TRBV5-4 | TGTGCCAGCCAGCTTGGACAGGAACCAGGGACCCAGTACTTC | CASQLGQEPGTQYF
. | . | TRBJ2-1 | TRBV6-2/TRBV6-3 | TGTGCCAGCATCCCCGGGACACGCAATGAGCAGTTCTTC | CASIPGTRNEQFF
TRBD2 | many | TRBJ2-3 | TRBV6-1 | TGTGCCACTTCCCGACTAGCGGGAAACACAGATACGCAGTATTTT | CATSRLAGNTDTQYF
TRBD1 | many | TRBJ1-1 | TRBV20-1 | TGCAGTGCTGGCAGGGGGCGGTTGAACACTGAAGCTTTCTTT | CSAGRGRLNTEAFF
. | . | TRBJ2-7 | TRBV12-3/TRBV12-4 | TGTGCCAGCAGTCCCATTGGGGTCTGGGGGGAGCAGTACTTC | CASSPIGVWGEQYF
TRBD1 | . | TRBJ2-2 | TRBV4-1 | TGCGCCAGCAGCCAACCACCCGGGACAGGGGAAACCGGGGAGCTGTTTTTT | CASSQPPGTGETGELFF
TRBD2 | many | TRBJ2-1 | TRBV10-3 | TGTGCCAGCCGGGGGGAGGGCCGGAATGAGCAGTTCTTC | CASRGEGRNEQFF
. | . | TRBJ1-2 | TRBV7-2 | TGTGCCAGCAATCTGTGGGGAGCGACTACGGGCTACACCTTC | CASNLWGATTGYTF
. | many | TRBJ2-7 | TRBV3-1 | TGTGCCAGCAGCCCGGGATTCGGCTACGAGCAGTACTTC | CASSPGFGYEQYF
. | many | TRBJ2-1 | TRBV11-2 | TGTGCCAGCAGCTTAGACAGGGGGGATGAGCAGTTCTTC | CASSLDRGDEQFF
TRBD1 | many | TRBJ2-4 | TRBV10-3 | TGTGCCATCAGTGAGTCGAGGGCGACAGGGAAAAACATTCAGTACTTC | CAISESRATGKNIQYF
. | . | TRBJ2-3 | TRBV7-9 | TGTGCCAGCAGCACCCCCCTTGGTACGCAGTATTTT | CASSTPLGTQYF
. | many | TRBJ2-5 | TRBV29-1 | TGCAGCGTTGAATTCGTCCGGGAACAAGAGACCCAGTACTTC | CSVEFVREQETQYF
TRBD1 | many | TRBJ1-4 | TRBV12-3/TRBV12-4 | TGTGCCAGCAGTTTCGGCAGGGGGGTTGAAAAACTGTTTTTT | CASSFGRGVEKLFF
. | many | TRBJ1-1 | TRBV5-1 | TGCGCCAGCGCCCGGGGGGTAGACACTGAAGCTTTCTTT | CASARGVDTEAFF
. | many | TRBJ2-5 | TRBV20-1 | TGCAGTGCCAAGGGACTCCTACTGTCAGAGACCCAGTACTTC | CSAKGLLLSETQYF
. | many | TRBJ1-6 | TRBV20-1 | TGCAGTGCTAGTTGGAGATCGGCCCTCCACTTT | CSASWRSALHF
TRBD2 | many | TRBJ2-1 | TRBV5-5 | TGTGCCAGCAGCTTGGTGTCTAGCGGGAGTAGTGAGCAGTTCTTC | CASSLVSSGSSEQFF
. | . | TRBJ2-7 | TRBV7-2 | TGTGCCAGCAACAATGGACAGCCCGACGAGCAGTACTTC | CASNNGQPDEQYF
TRBD2 | . | TRBJ2-7 | TRBV7-6 | TGTGCCAGCAGCTTAGCCCACCCCCTAGCGGGAGGGGGGTCCTACGAGCAGTACTTC | CASSLAHPLAGGGSYEQYF
. | many | TRBJ1-1 | TRBV18 | TGTGCCAGCTCACCGCTATCTACTGGGCGGCGTTCGAACACTGAAGCTTTCTTT | CASSPLSTGRRSNTEAFF
TRBD2 | many | TRBJ2-7 | TRBV20-1 | TGCAGTGCTAGAGGAAGCGGGAGCAATTTCTACGAGCAGTACTTC | CSARGSGSNFYEQYF
. | many | TRBJ1-3 | TRBV4-3 | TGCGCCAGCAGCCATCTCGCGCTCACTGGAAACACCATATATTTT | CASSHLALTGNTIYF
TRBD1 | many | TRBJ2-5 | TRBV27 | TGTGCCAGCAGTCCCGGGGACAGCCTCCAGGAGACCCAGTACTTC | CASSPGDSLQETQYF
TRBD2 | many | TRBJ2-1 | TRBV12-3/TRBV12-4 | TGTGCCAGCAGTTTACAGCGGGAGGCCGTTGAGCAGTTCTTC | CASSLQREAVEQFF
TRBD1 | many | TRBJ1-5 | TRBV29-1 | TGCAGCGCAAAGACAGGGGGAAACAATCAGCCCCAGCATTTT | CSAKTGGNNQPQHF